Included here is one T cell receptor (beta chain) sequence, with context. J was trimmed by 4 bases and V by 6 bases; bases with no gene match: 10. Germline V gene lookup returns CDR1 MDHEN and CDR2 SYDVKM. The CDR3 consists of 15 residues. This specimen comes from a study of blood T cells in healthy people across ages. A sample-barcoded 5' primer and a J-beta primer mix were used in a second PCR of about 6 to 12 cycles. From the 5' RACE reads, TCRdb called clonotypes with MiXCR, one entry per CDR3 protein. The table has approximately 1,700,000 distinct CDR3 sequences, approximately 39% seen once; the top ten hold more than 20%.

The sequenced material came from blood. V is TRBV28 and J is TRBJ2-7, with 9 bases identical to TRBD1. This receptor was identified in a human donor in good health. CDR3 bases: TGTGCCAGCAGAACCCCTCGACAGGGGGTGTACGAGCAGTACTTC. It encodes CASRTPRQGVYEQYF.